One T cell receptor beta chain is described in this entry. Its matching antigen is unknown. This record belongs to a study of graft-versus-host responses after intestinal transplantation. This CDR3 is 15 amino acids long. Per the germline V gene, CDR1 is MNHEY and CDR2 is SVGAGI. V shed 5 bases and J 8 bases; nucleotides not matched to a gene: 10. This table comes from immunoSEQ multiplex PCR, and its TCRdb copy is limited to in-frame clones, with some not included. The repertoire includes roughly 130,000 clones, approximately 91% of them detected once, and about 0.2% sits in the top ten. The origin of this receptor is a human donor who received an intestinal transplant. Sequencing used unstimulated CD4+ T cells sorted from spleen or lymph node cells, obtained before intestinal transplant. The chain links TRBV6-5 to TRBJ1-4; 8 bases fit TRBD1. CDR3 bases: TGTGCCAGCAGTACCAACAGGGGGGTAGGGGAAAAACTGTTTTTT. Its translation is CASSTNRGVGEKLFF.